These 2 T cell receptor beta chains were sequenced from one sample in a study of cytomegalovirus exposure and HLA in healthy donors. PCR involved 60 Vbeta and 13 Jbeta primers. Produced via immunoSEQ multiplex PCR; TCRdb's table is partial and in-frame only. This sample has some 150,000 clones; 75% to 85% occur once, and the top ten carry under 2%. Sample: PBMCs. All receptors come from a female donor in good health and CMV-seropositive.

This sequence joins TRBV28 and TRBJ1-5, with 8 bases matching TRBD1. CDR1 MDHEN and CDR2 SYDVKM come from the germline V gene. This CDR3 spans 13 amino acids. Trimming at V came to 7 bases and at J to 9 bases, leaving 8 bases not matched to a gene. The CDR3 reads CASTSGGPPPQHF. The CDR3 DNA follows: TGTGCCAGCACGTCAGGGGGCCCTCCGCCCCAGCATTTT.

This rearrangement joins TRBV2 to TRBJ1-1; perhaps TRBD1 as D (5 bases). This CDR3 has 13 amino acids. CDR1 SNHLY and CDR2 FYNNEI come from the germline V gene. V shed 3 bases and J shed 4 bases, with 9 bases lying between them. Here the CDR3 DNA reads TGTGCCAGCAGTGAGGGGGGAATCACTGAAGCTTTCTTT. Its translation: CASSEGGITEAFF.